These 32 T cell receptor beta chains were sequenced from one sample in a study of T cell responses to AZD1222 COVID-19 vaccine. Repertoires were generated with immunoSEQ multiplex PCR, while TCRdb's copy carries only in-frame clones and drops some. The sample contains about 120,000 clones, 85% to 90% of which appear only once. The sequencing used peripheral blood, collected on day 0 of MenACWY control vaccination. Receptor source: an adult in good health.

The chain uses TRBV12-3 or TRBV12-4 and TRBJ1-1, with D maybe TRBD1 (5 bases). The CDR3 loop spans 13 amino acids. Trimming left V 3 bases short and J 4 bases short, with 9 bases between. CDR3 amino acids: CASSFRGGTEAFF. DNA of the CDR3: TGTGCCAGCAGTTTTAGGGGCGGCACTGAAGCTTTCTTT.

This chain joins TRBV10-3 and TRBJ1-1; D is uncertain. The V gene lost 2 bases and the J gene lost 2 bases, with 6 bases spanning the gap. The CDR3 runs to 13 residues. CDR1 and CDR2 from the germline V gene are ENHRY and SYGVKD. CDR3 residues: CAISERGNTEAFF. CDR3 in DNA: TGTGCCATCAGTGAGCGGGGAAACACTGAAGCTTTCTTT.

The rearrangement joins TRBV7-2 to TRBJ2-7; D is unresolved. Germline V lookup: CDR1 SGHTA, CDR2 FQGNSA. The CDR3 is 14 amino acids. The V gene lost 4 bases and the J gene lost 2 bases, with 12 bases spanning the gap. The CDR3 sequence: CASSYLSGAYEQYF. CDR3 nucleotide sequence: TGTGCCAGCAGCTACCTTAGTGGCGCCTACGAGCAGTACTTC.

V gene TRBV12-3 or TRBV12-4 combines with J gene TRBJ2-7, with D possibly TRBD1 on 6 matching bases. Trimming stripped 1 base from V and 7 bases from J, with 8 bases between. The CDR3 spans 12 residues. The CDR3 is CASSLVTGEQYF. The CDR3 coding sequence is TGTGCCAGCAGTTTAGTTACAGGGGAGCAGTACTTC.

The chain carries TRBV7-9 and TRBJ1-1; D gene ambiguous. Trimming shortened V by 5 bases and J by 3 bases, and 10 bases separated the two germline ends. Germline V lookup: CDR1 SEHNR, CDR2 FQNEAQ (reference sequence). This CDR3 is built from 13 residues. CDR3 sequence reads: CASSVDWDTEAFF. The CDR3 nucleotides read TGTGCCAGCAGCGTCGACTGGGACACTGAAGCTTTCTTT.

CDR3 loop: CASSYQPTGTSYEQYF. The CDR3 DNA is TGTGCCAGCAGTTACCAACCGACAGGAACTTCGTACGAGCAGTACTTC. V and J are TRBV6-6 and TRBJ2-7, with D maybe TRBD1 (6 bases). V lost 2 bases to trimming and J lost 4 bases, with 18 bases between them. The CDR3 length is 16 residues. The germline gives CDR1 MNHNY, CDR2 SVGAGI (reference sequence).

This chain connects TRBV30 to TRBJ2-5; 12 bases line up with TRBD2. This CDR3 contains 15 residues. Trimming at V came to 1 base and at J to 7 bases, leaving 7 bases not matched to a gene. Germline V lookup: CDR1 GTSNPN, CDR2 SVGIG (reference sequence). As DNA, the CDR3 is TGTGCCTGGAGTGAACTAGCGGGAGGAGTGGCGACCCAGTACTTC. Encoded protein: CAWSELAGGVATQYF.

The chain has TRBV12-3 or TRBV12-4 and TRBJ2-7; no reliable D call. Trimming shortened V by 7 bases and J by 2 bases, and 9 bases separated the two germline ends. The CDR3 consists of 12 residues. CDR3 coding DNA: TGTGCCAGCACCTCCACCCCCTACGAGCAGTACTTC. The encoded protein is CASTSTPYEQYF.

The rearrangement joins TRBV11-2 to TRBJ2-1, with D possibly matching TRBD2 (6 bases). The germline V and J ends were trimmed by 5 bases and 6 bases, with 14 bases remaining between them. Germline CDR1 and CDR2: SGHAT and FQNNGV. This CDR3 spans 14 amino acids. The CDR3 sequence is CASSLPGLPNEQFF. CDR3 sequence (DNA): TGTGCCAGCAGCCTTCCGGGACTCCCCAATGAGCAGTTCTTC. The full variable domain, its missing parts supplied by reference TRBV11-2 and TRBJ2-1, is EAGVAQSPRYKIIEKRQSVAFWCNPISGHATLYWYQQILGQGPKLLIQFQNNGVVDDSQLPKDRFSAERLKGVDSTLKIQPAKLEDSAVYLCASSLPGLPNEQFFGPGTRLTVL.

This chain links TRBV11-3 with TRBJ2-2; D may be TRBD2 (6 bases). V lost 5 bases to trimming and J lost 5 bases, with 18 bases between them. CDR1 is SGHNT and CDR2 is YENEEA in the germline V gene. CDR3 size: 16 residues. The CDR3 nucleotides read TGTGCCAGCAGCCATACTAGCAGCAAAATGACCGGGGAGCTGTTTTTT. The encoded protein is CASSHTSSKMTGELFF.

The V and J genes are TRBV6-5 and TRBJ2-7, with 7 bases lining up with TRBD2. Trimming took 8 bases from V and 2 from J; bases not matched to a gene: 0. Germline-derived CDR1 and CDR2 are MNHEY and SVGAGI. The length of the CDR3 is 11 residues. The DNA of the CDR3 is TGTGCCAGCGGGGGGGCCTACGAGCAGTACTTC. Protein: CASGGAYEQYF.

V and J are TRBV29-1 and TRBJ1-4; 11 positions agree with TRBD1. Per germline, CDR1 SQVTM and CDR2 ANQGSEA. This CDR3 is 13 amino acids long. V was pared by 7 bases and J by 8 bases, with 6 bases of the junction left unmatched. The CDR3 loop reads CSAEGQGEEKLFF. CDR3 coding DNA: TGCAGCGCCGAGGGACAGGGGGAAGAAAAACTGTTTTTT.

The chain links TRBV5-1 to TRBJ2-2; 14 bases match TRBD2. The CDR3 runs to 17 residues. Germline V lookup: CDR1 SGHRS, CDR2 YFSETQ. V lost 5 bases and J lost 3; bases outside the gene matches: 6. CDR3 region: CASRQGLAGVYTGELFF. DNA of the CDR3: TGCGCCAGCAGGCAGGGACTAGCGGGAGTGTACACCGGGGAGCTGTTTTTT.

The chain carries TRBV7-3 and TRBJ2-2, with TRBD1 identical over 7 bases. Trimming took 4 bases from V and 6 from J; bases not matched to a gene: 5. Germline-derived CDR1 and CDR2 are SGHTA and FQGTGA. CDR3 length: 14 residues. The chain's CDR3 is CASSSTGSPGELFF. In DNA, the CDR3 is TGTGCCAGCAGCTCGACAGGGTCTCCCGGGGAGCTGTTTTTT.

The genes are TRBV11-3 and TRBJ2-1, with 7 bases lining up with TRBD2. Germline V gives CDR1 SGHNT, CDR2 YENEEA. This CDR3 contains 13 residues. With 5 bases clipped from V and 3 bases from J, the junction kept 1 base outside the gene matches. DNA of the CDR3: TGTGCCAGCAGCCGGACTAGCTACAATGAGCAGTTCTTC. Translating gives CASSRTSYNEQFF. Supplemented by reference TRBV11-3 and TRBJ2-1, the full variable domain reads EAGVVQSPRYKIIEKKQPVAFWCNPISGHNTLYWYLQNLGQGPELLIRYENEEAVDDSQLPKDRFSAERLKGVDSTLKIQPAELGDSAVYLCASSRTSYNEQFFGPGTRLTVL.

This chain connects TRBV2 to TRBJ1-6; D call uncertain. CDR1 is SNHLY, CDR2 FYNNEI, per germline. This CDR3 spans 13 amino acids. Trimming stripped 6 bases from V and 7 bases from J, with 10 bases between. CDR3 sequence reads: CASREDPNSPLHF. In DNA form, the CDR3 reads TGTGCCAGCAGGGAGGACCCAAATTCACCCCTCCACTTT.

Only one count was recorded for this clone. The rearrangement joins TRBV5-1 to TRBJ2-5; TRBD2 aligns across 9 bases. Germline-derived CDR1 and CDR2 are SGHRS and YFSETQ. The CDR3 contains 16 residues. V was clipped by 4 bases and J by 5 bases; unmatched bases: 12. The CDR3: CASSSGRTSLRETQYF. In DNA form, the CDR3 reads TGCGCCAGCAGCAGCGGGAGGACTTCGTTGCGGGAGACCCAGTACTTC.

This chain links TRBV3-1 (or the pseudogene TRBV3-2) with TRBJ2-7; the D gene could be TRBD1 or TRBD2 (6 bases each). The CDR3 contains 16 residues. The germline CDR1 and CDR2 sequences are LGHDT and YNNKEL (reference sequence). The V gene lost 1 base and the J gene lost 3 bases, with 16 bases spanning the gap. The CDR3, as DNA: TGTGCCAGCAGCCAAGTTACCGGGGGCGAAGGCTACGAGCAGTACTTC. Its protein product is CASSQVTGGEGYEQYF.

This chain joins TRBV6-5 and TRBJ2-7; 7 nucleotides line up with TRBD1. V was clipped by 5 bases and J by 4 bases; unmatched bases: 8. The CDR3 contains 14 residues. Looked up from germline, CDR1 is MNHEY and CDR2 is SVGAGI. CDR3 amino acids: CASSRDSQHYEQYF. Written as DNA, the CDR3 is TGTGCCAGCAGTCGGGACAGCCAGCATTACGAGCAGTACTTC.

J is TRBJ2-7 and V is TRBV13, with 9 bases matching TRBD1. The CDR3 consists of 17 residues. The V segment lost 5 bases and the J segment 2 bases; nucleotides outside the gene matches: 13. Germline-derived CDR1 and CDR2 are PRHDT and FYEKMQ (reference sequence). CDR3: CASSHSPGTGLPYEQYF. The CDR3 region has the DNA TGTGCCAGCAGCCACAGCCCCGGGACAGGGCTCCCCTACGAGCAGTACTTC.

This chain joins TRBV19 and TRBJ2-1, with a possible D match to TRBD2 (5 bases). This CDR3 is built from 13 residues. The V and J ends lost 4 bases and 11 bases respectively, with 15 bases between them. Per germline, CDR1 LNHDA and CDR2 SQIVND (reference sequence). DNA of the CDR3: TGTGCCAGTAGTACCAGCGGAGCTCTTAAGCAGTTCTTC. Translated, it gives CASSTSGALKQFF.

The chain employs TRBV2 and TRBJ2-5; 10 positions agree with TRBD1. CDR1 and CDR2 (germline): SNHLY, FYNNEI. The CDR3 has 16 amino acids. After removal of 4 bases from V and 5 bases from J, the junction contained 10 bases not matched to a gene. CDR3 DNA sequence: TGTGCCAGCAGTGGATGGGGGACAGGGGTCGGGGAGACCCAGTACTTC. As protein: CASSGWGTGVGETQYF.

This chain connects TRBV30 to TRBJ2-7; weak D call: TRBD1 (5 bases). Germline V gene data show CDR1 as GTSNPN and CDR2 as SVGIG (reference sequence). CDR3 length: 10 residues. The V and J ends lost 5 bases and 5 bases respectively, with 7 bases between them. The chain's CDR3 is CAWDRDEQYF. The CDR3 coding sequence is TGTGCCTGGGACAGAGACGAGCAGTACTTC.

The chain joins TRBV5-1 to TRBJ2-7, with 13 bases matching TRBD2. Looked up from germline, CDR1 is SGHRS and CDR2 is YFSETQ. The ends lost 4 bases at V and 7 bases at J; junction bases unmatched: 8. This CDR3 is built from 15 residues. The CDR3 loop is CASSPGLAGVGEQYF. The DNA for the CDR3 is TGCGCCAGCAGCCCAGGACTAGCGGGAGTAGGGGAGCAGTACTTC.

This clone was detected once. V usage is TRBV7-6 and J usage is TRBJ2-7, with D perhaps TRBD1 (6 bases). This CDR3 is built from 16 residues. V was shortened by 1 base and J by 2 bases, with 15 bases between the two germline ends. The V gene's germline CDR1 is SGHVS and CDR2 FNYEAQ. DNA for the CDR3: TGTGCCAGCAGCTTAGGAGCAGGGGATTTCGCCTACGAGCAGTACTTC. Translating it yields CASSLGAGDFAYEQYF.

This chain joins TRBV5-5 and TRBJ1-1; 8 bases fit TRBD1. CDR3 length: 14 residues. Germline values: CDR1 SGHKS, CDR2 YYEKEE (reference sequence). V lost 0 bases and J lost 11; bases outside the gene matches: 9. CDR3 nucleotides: TGTGCCAGCAGCTTGGAGTCAGGGGGCACGTACGCTTTCTTT. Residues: CASSLESGGTYAFF.

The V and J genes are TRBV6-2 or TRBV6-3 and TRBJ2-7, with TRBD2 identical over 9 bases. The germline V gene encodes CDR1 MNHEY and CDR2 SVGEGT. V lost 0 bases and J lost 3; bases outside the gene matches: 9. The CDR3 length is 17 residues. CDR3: CASSYSSLAGKSYEQYF. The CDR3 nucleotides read TGTGCCAGCAGTTACTCGTCGCTAGCGGGAAAGAGCTACGAGCAGTACTTC.

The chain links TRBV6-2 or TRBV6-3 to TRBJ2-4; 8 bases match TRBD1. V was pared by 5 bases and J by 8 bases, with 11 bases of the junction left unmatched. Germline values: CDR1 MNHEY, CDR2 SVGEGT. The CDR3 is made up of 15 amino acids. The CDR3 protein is CASSPWTGIVDIQYF. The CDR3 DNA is TGTGCCAGCAGTCCATGGACAGGGATTGTGGACATTCAGTACTTC.

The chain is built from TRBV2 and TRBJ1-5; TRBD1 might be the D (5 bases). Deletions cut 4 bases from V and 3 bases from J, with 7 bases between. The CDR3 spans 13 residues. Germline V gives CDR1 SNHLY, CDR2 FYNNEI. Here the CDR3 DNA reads TGTGCCAGCAGTGTAGGGGTCAATCAGCCCCAGCATTTT. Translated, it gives CASSVGVNQPQHF.

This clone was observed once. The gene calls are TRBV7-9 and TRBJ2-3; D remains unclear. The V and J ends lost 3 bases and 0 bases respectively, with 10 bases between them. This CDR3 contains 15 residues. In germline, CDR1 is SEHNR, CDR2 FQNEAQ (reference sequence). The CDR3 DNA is TGTGCCAGCAGCTTCTACATTGGTAGCACAGATACGCAGTATTTT. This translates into CASSFYIGSTDTQYF.

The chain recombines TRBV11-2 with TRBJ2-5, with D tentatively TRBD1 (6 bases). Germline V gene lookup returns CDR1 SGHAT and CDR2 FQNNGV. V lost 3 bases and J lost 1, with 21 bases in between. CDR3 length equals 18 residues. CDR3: CASSLTGARLKFQETQYF. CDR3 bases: TGTGCCAGCAGCTTGACAGGAGCCCGTCTAAAATTCCAAGAGACCCAGTACTTC.

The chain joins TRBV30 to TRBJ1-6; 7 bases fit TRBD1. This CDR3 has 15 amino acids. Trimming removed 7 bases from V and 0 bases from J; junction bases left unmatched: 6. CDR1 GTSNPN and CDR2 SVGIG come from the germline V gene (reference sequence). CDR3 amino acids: CASRDSSSYNSPLHF. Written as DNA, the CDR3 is TGTGCCTCCCGGGACAGCAGCTCCTATAATTCACCCCTCCACTTT.